This entry lists 11 T cell receptor beta chains sequenced from one sample in a study of breast tumors, draining lymph nodes, adjacent tissues. MiXCR was run by TCRdb on the multiplex PCR reads, yielding one entry per CDR3 protein. The sample has some 130,000 distinct CDR3 sequences; 20% to 25% are singletons. The lymph nodes were axillary draining lymph nodes from breast cancer patients. What was sequenced was axillary lymph node tissue. Receptor source: a female donor with breast cancer. Some clones in this sample may be carry-over from other donors' samples.

This clonotype was detected ten times or more. The chain uses TRBV2 and TRBJ2-2; perhaps D is TRBD1 or TRBD2 (5 bases each). V shed 4 bases and J shed 6 bases, with 15 bases lying between them. Germline V lookup: CDR1 SNHLY, CDR2 FYNNEI. This CDR3 has 15 residues. For the CDR3, the DNA is TGTGCCAGCAGTGGGGTGGGGACGACGGCCGGGGAGCTGTTTTTT. It is translated as CASSGVGTTAGELFF. Combining the CDR3 with reference TRBV2 and TRBJ2-2 gives the whole variable domain EPEVTQTPSHQVTQMGQEVILRCVPISNHLYFYWYRQILGQKVEFLVSFYNNEISEKSEIFDDQFSVERPDGSNFTLKIRSTKLEDSAMYFCASSGVGTTAGELFFGEGSRLTVL.

This clonotype was observed at least ten times. The chain has TRBV7-8 and TRBJ2-2; perhaps TRBD1 as D (6 bases). V was shortened by 5 bases and J by 1 base, with 11 bases between the two germline ends. Germline V gives CDR1 SGHVS, CDR2 FQNEAQ. The CDR3 covers 15 residues. CDR3 sequence reads: CASSPRTENTGELFF. CDR3 nucleotide sequence: TGTGCCAGCAGCCCGAGGACAGAGAACACCGGGGAGCTGTTTTTT.

This clonotype was picked up a small number of times. The chain links TRBV12-3 or TRBV12-4 to TRBJ1-5, with TRBD1 matching 7 bases. V shed 3 bases and J 3 bases; nucleotides not matched to a gene: 8. This CDR3 contains 16 residues. The CDR3 protein is CASSFGPGGANQPQHF. The CDR3 nucleotides are TGTGCCAGCAGTTTTGGGCCAGGGGGGGCCAATCAGCCCCAGCATTTT.

This clonotype was counted many times. The rearrangement links TRBV10-3 to TRBJ1-6; the D is unclear. This CDR3 contains 14 residues. V gave up 0 bases and J gave up 5 bases, with 5 bases separating them. CDR1 is ENHRY and CDR2 is SYGVKD in the germline V gene. DNA for the CDR3: TGTGCCATCAGTGAGTCGCGCAATAATTCACCCCTCCACTTT. Its translation is CAISESRNNSPLHF.

This clonotype was seen at least ten times. The chain has TRBV6-1 and TRBJ2-7; 7 nucleotides align to TRBD1. The CDR3 sequence is 14 residues long. After removal of 4 bases from V and 7 bases from J, the junction contained 10 bases not matched to a gene. Germline V CDR1 and CDR2: MNHNS, SASEGT. The CDR3 coding sequence is TGTGCCAGCAGTGTTGACAGGGTCAGCGGTGAGCAGTACTTC. It yields the protein CASSVDRVSGEQYF.

This clonotype was counted at least ten times. The chain has TRBV9 and TRBJ2-7, with D uncertain. The CDR3 loop spans 17 amino acids. The ends were cut back, 0 bases at V and 3 bases at J, with 19 bases in the middle. Germline V CDR1 and CDR2: SGDLS, YYNGEE. CDR3 amino acids: CASSVVRGRWMDYEQYF. The CDR3 DNA is TGTGCCAGCAGCGTAGTAAGAGGCAGGTGGATGGACTACGAGCAGTACTTC.

The sample holds many counts of this clonotype. The V call is TRBV27, the J call TRBJ2-7; the D call may be TRBD1 or TRBD2 (5 bases each). This CDR3 spans 14 amino acids. Germline loops: CDR1 MNHEY, CDR2 SMNVEV (reference sequence). Trimming stripped 4 bases from V and 2 bases from J, with 12 bases between. CDR3 in amino acids: CASSWAGSPYEQYF. The CDR3, as DNA: TGTGCCAGCAGTTGGGCAGGGAGTCCCTACGAGCAGTACTTC.

The sample holds many counts of this clonotype. The chain couples TRBV20-1 to TRBJ2-7, with D tentatively TRBD1 (7 bases). Germline values: CDR1 DFQATT, CDR2 SNEGSKA (reference sequence). V lost 3 bases and J lost 9, with 21 bases in between. This CDR3 has 14 amino acids. The CDR3 reads CSARSPRDSGRQYF. CDR3 sequence (DNA): TGCAGTGCTAGGTCCCCGCGGGACAGTGGGAGGCAGTACTTC.

Points on this clonotype: Just one base apart from a much larger clone, this may be a read error. The chain joins TRBV2 to TRBJ1-4, with D maybe TRBD1 (5 bases). Germline CDR1 SNHLY, CDR2 FYNNEI. There are 13 residues in the CDR3. The CDR3 nucleotides read TGTGCCAGCAGTGCGGGGGGAAATGAAAAACTGCTTTTT. It translates to CASSAGGNEKLLF.

Worth noting for this clonotype: This may be a read error: a much more frequent sequence differs by one nucleotide. The gene calls are TRBV10-1 and TRBJ2-3; perhaps D is TRBD1 or TRBD2 (5 bases each). The CDR3 is 14 residues long. Germline V gene data show CDR1 as WNHNN and CDR2 as SYGVQD (reference sequence). Trimming left V 6 bases short and J 1 base short, with 11 bases between. The CDR3 loop is CASSRDGRTDTQYF. The CDR3 bases are TGCGCCAGCAGCCGGGACGGCCGCACAGATACGCAGTATTTT.

This clonotype came up many times. The chain employs TRBV5-6 and TRBJ2-3; no reliable D call. CDR3 length equals 14 residues. Trimming shortened V by 0 bases and J by 4 bases, and 9 bases separated the two germline ends. Germline CDR1 SGHDT, CDR2 YYEEEE. The CDR3 DNA sequence: TGTGCCAGCAGCTTGGGTGGGTACGCAGATACGCAGTATTTT. Protein sequence: CASSLGGYADTQYF.